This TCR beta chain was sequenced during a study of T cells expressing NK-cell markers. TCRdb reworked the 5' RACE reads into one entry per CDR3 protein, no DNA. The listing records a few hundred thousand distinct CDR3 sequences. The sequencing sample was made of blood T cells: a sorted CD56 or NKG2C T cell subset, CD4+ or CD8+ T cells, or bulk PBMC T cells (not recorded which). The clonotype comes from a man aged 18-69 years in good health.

CDR3 amino acids: CASSQARGQYQETQYF. The chain uses TRBV4-1 and TRBJ2-5; TCRdb indicates TRBD1, and absent DNA this call remains unverified. CDR1 MGHRA and CDR2 YSYEKL come from the germline V gene. The CDR3 covers 16 residues.